The 23 T cell receptor beta chains presented below share a single source sample, sequenced in a study of OX40 agonist ivuxolimab in advanced cancers. Using immunoSEQ multiplex PCR, the repertoire was profiled, and TCRdb retains in-frame clones only, with some absent. In the table there are 30,000 to 45,000 clones, more than 75% of which are singletons. The sequences come from CD4+ or CD8+ T cells sorted from blood, collected in a trial of the OX40 agonist ivuxolimab. Receptors originate from an adult with an advanced solid tumor such as melanoma, head and neck, liver or kidney cancer.

This rearrangement joins TRBV6-4 to TRBJ2-1, with 9 bases fitting TRBD2. J gave up 4 bases and V 2 bases, and 3 bases lay outside the gene matches. Germline CDR1 reads MRHNA; CDR2 reads SNTAGT. The CDR3 length is 15 residues. CDR3 nucleotide sequence: TGTGCCAGCAGTGACGGGCTAGCGGGATACAATGAGCAGTTCTTC. Its protein product is CASSDGLAGYNEQFF.

The chain links TRBV5-1 to TRBJ2-7; 7 positions match TRBD1. From germline, CDR1 is SGHRS and CDR2 YFSETQ. This CDR3 comprises 14 residues. The V segment lost 4 bases and the J segment 2 bases; nucleotides outside the gene matches: 6. For the CDR3, the DNA is TGCGCCAGCAGCCCCGGGACAGCCACCTACGAGCAGTACTTC. This translates into CASSPGTATYEQYF.

The chain uses TRBV27 and TRBJ2-1; D call uncertain. Germline V gene data show CDR1 as MNHEY and CDR2 as SMNVEV (reference sequence). V was shortened by 3 bases and J by 5 bases, with 8 bases between the two germline ends. This CDR3 contains 13 residues. The CDR3 here is CASSFRRDNEQFF. CDR3 DNA: TGTGCCAGCAGTTTCCGGCGCGACAATGAGCAGTTCTTC.

This chain joins TRBV27 and TRBJ2-3, with D unclear. From germline, CDR1 is MNHEY and CDR2 SMNVEV (reference sequence). The CDR3 has 14 residues. V gave up 7 bases and J gave up 4 bases, with 15 bases separating them. CDR3 coding DNA: TGTGCCAGCATGGATGGGGTCGATCCAGATACGCAGTATTTT. Translation: CASMDGVDPDTQYF.

This chain joins TRBV7-3 and TRBJ2-1; 9 positions agree with TRBD2. The CDR3 is 18 amino acids. The ends lost 0 bases at V and 6 bases at J; junction bases unmatched: 12. The V gene's germline CDR1 is SGHTA and CDR2 FQGTGA. CDR3 residues: CASSLTGVGGRAPNEQFF. CDR3 coding DNA: TGTGCCAGCAGCTTAACGGGGGTTGGCGGGAGGGCCCCCAATGAGCAGTTCTTC.

This clone was seen only once. The chain couples TRBV4-1 to TRBJ2-1; the match to TRBD2 covers 9 bases. CDR1 is MGHRA, CDR2 YSYEKL, per germline. The V gene end was trimmed by 4 bases and the J gene end by 7 bases; junction bases not matched to a gene: 5. The CDR3 loop spans 14 amino acids. This CDR3 reads CASSPISGSNEQFF. DNA of the CDR3: TGCGCCAGCAGCCCCATTAGCGGGAGTAATGAGCAGTTCTTC.

This clone counts as medium-sized. This chain connects TRBV13 to TRBJ2-7, with TRBD1 as a possible D gene (6 bases). The CDR3 runs to 12 residues. V lost 1 base and J lost 5, with 6 bases in between. CDR1 and CDR2 (germline): PRHDT, FYEKMQ (reference sequence). The CDR3 spells CASSLEGDEQYF. The CDR3 DNA reads TGTGCCAGCAGCTTAGAGGGGGACGAGCAGTACTTC.

J is TRBJ1-1 and V is TRBV5-6; unclear D gene. V was clipped by 1 base and J by 7 bases, with 5 bases between them. CDR3 length equals 11 residues. CDR1 is SGHDT, CDR2 YYEEEE, per germline. The chain's CDR3 is CASSLRGEAFF. Written as DNA, the CDR3 is TGTGCCAGCAGCTTGCGGGGTGAAGCTTTCTTT.

The chain couples TRBV9 to TRBJ2-1; no reliable D call. Germline V CDR1 and CDR2: SGDLS, YYNGEE. V was cut by 0 bases and J by 2 bases, with 12 bases left in between. This CDR3 has 16 amino acids. The CDR3 nucleotides are TGTGCCAGCAGCGTAGGAGACATACAACCCTACAATGAGCAGTTCTTC. Encoded protein: CASSVGDIQPYNEQFF.

The chain recombines TRBV27 with TRBJ2-5, with TRBD1 as a possible D gene (6 bases). CDR3 length: 14 amino acids. The germline V and J ends were trimmed by 4 bases and 5 bases, with 14 bases remaining between them. Per the germline V gene, CDR1 is MNHEY and CDR2 is SMNVEV (reference sequence). The CDR3 DNA is TGTGCCAGCAGTTATCGGGACACGGGGGAGACCCAGTACTTC. Translating it yields CASSYRDTGETQYF.

This chain connects TRBV5-5 to TRBJ1-3; the D is unclear. Germline V gene data show CDR1 as SGHKS and CDR2 as YYEKEE (reference sequence). V lost 4 bases and J 0 bases, leaving 11 bases between the germline ends. CDR3 length: 15 amino acids. For the CDR3, the DNA is TGTGCCAGCAGCGCAGACACTTTCTCTGGAAACACCATATATTTT. Residues: CASSADTFSGNTIYF.

The V and J genes are TRBV28 and TRBJ2-7; 10 positions agree with TRBD2. The CDR3 has 14 residues. Germline-derived CDR1 and CDR2 are MDHEN and SYDVKM. Trimming took 3 bases from V and 4 from J; bases not matched to a gene: 3. For the CDR3, the DNA is TGTGCCAGCAGTTTCGCAGCGGGAGGGTACGAGCAGTACTTC. It is translated as CASSFAAGGYEQYF.

The V and J genes are TRBV19 and TRBJ2-1; 8 nucleotides line up with TRBD2. This CDR3 spans 13 amino acids. The V gene end was trimmed by 4 bases and the J gene end by 10 bases; junction bases not matched to a gene: 6. Germline CDR1 and CDR2: LNHDA and SQIVND (reference sequence). CDR3 DNA sequence: TGTGCCAGTAGTAGCGGACTAGCTCGAGAGCAGTTCTTC. Its protein product is CASSSGLAREQFF.

This chain links TRBV7-8 with TRBJ2-1; perhaps TRBD1 as D (5 bases). CDR1 and CDR2 (germline): SGHVS, FQNEAQ. The CDR3 length is 15 residues. V was clipped by 5 bases and J by 4 bases, with 15 bases between them. The CDR3 region has the DNA TGTGCCAGCAGCCCCAGGGTCAGCCCATACAATGAGCAGTTCTTC. It yields the protein CASSPRVSPYNEQFF.

This chain uses TRBV7-9 with TRBJ2-7; 11 positions match TRBD2. J lost 6 bases, V lost 5 bases, and 15 bases had no gene match. CDR1 is SEHNR and CDR2 is FQNEAQ in the germline V gene (reference sequence). The CDR3 covers 17 residues. CDR3 sequence: CASSPPTSGSPFGEQYF. The CDR3 nucleotides are TGTGCCAGCAGCCCCCCAACTAGCGGGAGCCCTTTTGGCGAGCAGTACTTC.

The rearrangement joins TRBV6-5 to TRBJ2-2; 9 bases agree with TRBD2. Looked up from germline, CDR1 is MNHEY and CDR2 is SVGAGI. V shed 5 bases, J shed 3 bases, and the junction held 4 bases outside the gene matches. This CDR3 is built from 15 residues. The CDR3 here is CASSPGTSYTGELFF. The CDR3 DNA reads as TGTGCCAGCAGTCCCGGGACTAGCTACACCGGGGAGCTGTTTTTT.

The chain couples TRBV5-1 to TRBJ2-3; 9 positions agree with TRBD2. The V and J ends lost 0 bases and 2 bases, in that order; junction bases with no gene match: 10. Germline V gene sequence: CDR1 SGHRS, CDR2 YFSETQ. This CDR3 comprises 18 residues. The CDR3 here is CASSLAGVAGEHTDTQYF. The CDR3 DNA follows: TGCGCCAGCAGCTTGGCCGGGGTAGCGGGAGAGCACACAGATACGCAGTATTTT.

The chain has TRBV5-6 and TRBJ2-3; TRBD1 matches at 8 bases. Germline assignment: CDR1 SGHDT and CDR2 YYEEEE. V gave up 5 bases and J gave up 2 bases; unmatched junction bases: 10. The CDR3 contains 16 residues. The CDR3: CASRMGDRGLTDTQYF. CDR3 nucleotide sequence: TGTGCCAGCAGGATGGGCGACAGGGGCCTCACAGATACGCAGTATTTT.

In DNA, the CDR3 is TGTGCCAGCAGCTTATCAGTCACAGATACGCAGTATTTT. Amino acid sequence: CASSLSVTDTQYF. The chain recombines TRBV7-9 with TRBJ2-3, with unresolved D. Germline V gives CDR1 SEHNR, CDR2 FQNEAQ (reference sequence). This CDR3 comprises 13 residues. The V end lost 2 bases, the J end lost 2 bases, and 5 bases lay between the germline ends. Using reference TRBV7-9 and TRBJ2-3 for the parts outside the CDR3, the full variable domain is DTGVSQNPRHKITKRGQNVTFRCDPISEHNRLYWYRQTLGQGPEFLTYFQNEAQLEKSRLLSDRFSAERPKGSFSTLEIQRTEQGDSAMYLCASSLSVTDTQYFGPGTRLTVL.

This clone occurred a few times. The CDR3 sequence: CASSLSTEYDGYTF. The DNA of the CDR3 is TGTGCCAGCAGTTTATCGACCGAGTACGATGGCTACACCTTC. The chain combines TRBV28 with TRBJ1-2; D unclear. Trimming removed 1 base from V and 6 bases from J, with 12 bases in between. Germline-derived CDR1 and CDR2 are MDHEN and SYDVKM. CDR3 length: 14 amino acids.

This sequence joins TRBV27 and TRBJ1-2; no clear D gene. The CDR3 runs to 13 residues. Between the trimmed V and J ends, which lost 10 bases and 5 bases, there was a span of 17 bases. Germline lookup yields CDR1 MNHEY and CDR2 SMNVEV (reference sequence). CDR3 amino acids: CATRTGIEYGYTF. The CDR3 DNA follows: TGTGCCACCCGGACGGGCATTGAGTATGGCTACACCTTC.

The chain combines TRBV5-6 with TRBJ2-7; possibly TRBD1 for D (5 bases). V lost 0 bases, J lost 3 bases, and 10 bases lay in between. From germline, CDR1 is SGHDT and CDR2 YYEEEE. CDR3 size: 14 residues. In nucleotides, the CDR3 is TGTGCCAGCAGCTTGGGGACATCCTACTACGAGCAGTACTTC. Translation gives CASSLGTSYYEQYF.

A few counts support this clone. The V gene is TRBV4-1, the J gene TRBJ2-3; 10 nucleotides line up with TRBD2. CDR1 is MGHRA, CDR2 YSYEKL, per germline. The CDR3 has 14 residues. V dropped 3 bases and J dropped 6; count of bases not matched to a gene: 3. This CDR3 reads CASSHLAGVDTQYF. CDR3 bases: TGCGCCAGCAGCCATCTAGCGGGAGTGGATACGCAGTATTTT.